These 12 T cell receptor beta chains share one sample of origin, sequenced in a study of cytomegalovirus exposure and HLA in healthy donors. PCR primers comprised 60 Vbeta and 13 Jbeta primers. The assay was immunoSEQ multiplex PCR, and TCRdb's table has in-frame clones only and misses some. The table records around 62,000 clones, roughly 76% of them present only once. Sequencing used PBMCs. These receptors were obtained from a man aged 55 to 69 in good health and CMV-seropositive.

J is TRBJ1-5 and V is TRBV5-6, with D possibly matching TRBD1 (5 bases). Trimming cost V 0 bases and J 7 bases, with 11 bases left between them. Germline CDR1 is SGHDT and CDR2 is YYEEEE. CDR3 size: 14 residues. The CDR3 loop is CASSLAQGIQPQHF. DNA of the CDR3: TGTGCCAGCAGCTTGGCCCAGGGTATCCAGCCCCAGCATTTT.

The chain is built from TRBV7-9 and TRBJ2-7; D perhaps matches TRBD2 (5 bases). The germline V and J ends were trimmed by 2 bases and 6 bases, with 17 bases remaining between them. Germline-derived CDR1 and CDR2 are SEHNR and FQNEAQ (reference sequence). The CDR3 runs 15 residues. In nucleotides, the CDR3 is TGTGCCAGCAGCTTATCTGTCGGAGGTATTTCCGAGCAGTACTTC. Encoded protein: CASSLSVGGISEQYF.

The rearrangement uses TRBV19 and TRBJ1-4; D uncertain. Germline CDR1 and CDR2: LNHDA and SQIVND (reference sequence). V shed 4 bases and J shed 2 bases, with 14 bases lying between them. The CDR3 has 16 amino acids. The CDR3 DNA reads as TGTGCCAGTAGTACCTCCGGGAGGGCGACTAATGAAAAACTGTTTTTT. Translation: CASSTSGRATNEKLFF.

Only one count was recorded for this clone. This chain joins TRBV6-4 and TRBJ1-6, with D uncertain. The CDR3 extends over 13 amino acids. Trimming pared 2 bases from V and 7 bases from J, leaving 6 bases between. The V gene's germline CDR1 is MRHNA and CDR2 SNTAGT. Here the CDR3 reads CASSDRGNSPLHF. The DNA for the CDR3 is TGTGCCAGCAGTGACCGAGGCAATTCACCCCTCCACTTT.

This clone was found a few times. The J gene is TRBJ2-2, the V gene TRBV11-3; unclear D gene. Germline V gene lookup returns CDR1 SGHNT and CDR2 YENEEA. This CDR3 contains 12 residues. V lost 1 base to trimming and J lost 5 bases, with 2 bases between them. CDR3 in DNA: TGTGCCAGCAGCTTAGTAACCGGGGAGCTGTTTTTT. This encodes CASSLVTGELFF.

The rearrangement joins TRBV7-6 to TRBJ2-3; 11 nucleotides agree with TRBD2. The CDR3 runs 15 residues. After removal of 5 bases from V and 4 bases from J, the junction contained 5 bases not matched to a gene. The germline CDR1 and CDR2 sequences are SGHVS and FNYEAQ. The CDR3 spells CASSPLAGVADTQYF. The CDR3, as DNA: TGTGCCAGCAGCCCACTAGCGGGGGTGGCAGATACGCAGTATTTT.

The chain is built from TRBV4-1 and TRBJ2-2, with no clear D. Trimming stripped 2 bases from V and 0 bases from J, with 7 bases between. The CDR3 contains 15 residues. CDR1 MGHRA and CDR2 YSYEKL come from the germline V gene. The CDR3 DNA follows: TGCGCCAGCAGCCAAAGACAATCGAACACCGGGGAGCTGTTTTTT. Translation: CASSQRQSNTGELFF.

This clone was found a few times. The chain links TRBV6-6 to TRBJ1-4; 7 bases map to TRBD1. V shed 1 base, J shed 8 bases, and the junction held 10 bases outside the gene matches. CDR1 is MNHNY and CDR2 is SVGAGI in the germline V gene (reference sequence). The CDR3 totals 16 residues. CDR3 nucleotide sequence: TGTGCCAGCAGTTACTTTCAACAGGCAGGGGGGGAAAAACTGTTTTTT. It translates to CASSYFQQAGGEKLFF.

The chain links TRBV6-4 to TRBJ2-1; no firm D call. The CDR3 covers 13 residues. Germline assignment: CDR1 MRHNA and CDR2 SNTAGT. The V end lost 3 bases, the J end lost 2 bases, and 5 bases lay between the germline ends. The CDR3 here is CASSESAYNEQFF. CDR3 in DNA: TGTGCCAGCAGTGAGAGTGCCTACAATGAGCAGTTCTTC.

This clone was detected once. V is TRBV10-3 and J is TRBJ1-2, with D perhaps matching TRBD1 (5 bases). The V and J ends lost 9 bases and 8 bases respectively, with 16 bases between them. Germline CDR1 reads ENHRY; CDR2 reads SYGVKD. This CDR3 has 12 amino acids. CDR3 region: CAITSWGDGYTF. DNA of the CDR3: TGTGCCATAACCAGTTGGGGGGACGGCTACACCTTC.

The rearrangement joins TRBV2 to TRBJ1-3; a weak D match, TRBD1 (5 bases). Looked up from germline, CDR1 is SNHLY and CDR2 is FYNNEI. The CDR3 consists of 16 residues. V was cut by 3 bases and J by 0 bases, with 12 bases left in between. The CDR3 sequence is CASSEVRDYSGNTIYF. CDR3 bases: TGTGCCAGCAGTGAGGTGAGGGACTACTCTGGAAACACCATATATTTT.

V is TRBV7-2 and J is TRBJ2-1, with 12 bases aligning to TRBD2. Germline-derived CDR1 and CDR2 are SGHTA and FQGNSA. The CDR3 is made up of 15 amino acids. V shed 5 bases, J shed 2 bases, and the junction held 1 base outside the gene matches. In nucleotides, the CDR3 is TGTGCCAGCAGCCGACTAGCGGGAGCCTACAATGAGCAGTTCTTC. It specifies CASSRLAGAYNEQFF.